These 25 T cell receptor beta chains originate from one sample sequenced in a study of blood T cell repertoires in COVID-19. Here immunoSEQ multiplex PCR was the method, and the copy in TCRdb shows in-frame clones only, minus some. The sample includes fewer than 150,000 clones, about 85% of them seen just once. Source material: peripheral blood. The receptor set was obtained from a human donor in a cohort sampled during active COVID-19.

The chain joins TRBV24-1 to TRBJ2-3, with a weak D call TRBD1 (6 bases). Germline loops: CDR1 KGHDR, CDR2 SFDVKD. V was cut by 2 bases and J by 4 bases, with 12 bases left in between. The CDR3 sequence is 15 residues long. The CDR3 region has the DNA TGTGCCACCAGTGATTCGCGGACAGTTGCAGATACGCAGTATTTT. Translating it yields CATSDSRTVADTQYF.

This clone was detected once. The gene calls are TRBV11-2 and TRBJ2-2, with a possible D match to TRBD1 (5 bases). CDR3 length equals 14 residues. Deletions cut 6 bases from V and 1 base from J, with 9 bases between. The germline V gene encodes CDR1 SGHAT and CDR2 FQNNGV. This CDR3 reads CASSFDRNTGELFF. Written as DNA, the CDR3 is TGTGCCAGCAGTTTCGACAGGAACACCGGGGAGCTGTTTTTT.

The CDR3 nucleotides read TGTGCCAGCTCACGGGCCGGGGTCGATGAGCAGTTCTTC. It encodes CASSRAGVDEQFF. The chain is built from TRBV18 and TRBJ2-1; D may be TRBD2 (5 bases). Looked up from germline, CDR1 is KGHSH and CDR2 is LQKENI. The CDR3 is made up of 13 amino acids. V was clipped by 4 bases and J by 8 bases, with 12 bases between them.

V is TRBV4-2 and J is TRBJ2-7; TRBD2 matches at 8 bases. Trimming took 1 base from V and 4 from J; bases not matched to a gene: 6. The germline gives CDR1 LGHNA, CDR2 YNFKEQ. This CDR3 has 15 residues. CDR3 region: CASSQAIGGGYEQYF. The DNA of the CDR3 is TGTGCCAGCAGCCAAGCAATCGGGGGGGGATACGAGCAGTACTTC.

The table lists this clone with a few counts. This chain connects TRBV19 to TRBJ2-3, with 10 nucleotides matching TRBD2. Trimming at V came to 6 bases and at J to 1 base, leaving 7 bases not matched to a gene. Germline V gene data show CDR1 as LNHDA and CDR2 as SQIVND (reference sequence). The CDR3 loop spans 16 amino acids. For the CDR3, the DNA is TGTGCCAGTAGGCCCCCTAGCGGGGGTCGCACAGATACGCAGTATTTT. Amino acid sequence: CASRPPSGGRTDTQYF.

The chain couples TRBV2 to TRBJ1-2; D unclear. V was cut by 2 bases and J by 4 bases, with 11 bases left in between. Germline V gene lookup returns CDR1 SNHLY and CDR2 FYNNEI. The CDR3 contains 14 residues. The CDR3 coding sequence is TGTGCCAGCAGTGAATTCATAACAGCCTATGGCTACACCTTC. Protein sequence: CASSEFITAYGYTF.

The V gene is TRBV9, the J gene TRBJ1-2; D perhaps matches TRBD1 (5 bases). The CDR3 totals 15 residues. Germline V gene sequence: CDR1 SGDLS, CDR2 YYNGEE. The germline V and J ends were trimmed by 4 bases and 6 bases, with 19 bases remaining between them. The CDR3 protein is CASSFGDLGMDGYTF. CDR3 DNA: TGTGCCAGCAGCTTCGGGGACTTGGGGATGGATGGCTACACCTTC.

The chain joins TRBV12-2 to TRBJ2-7; the table's D call TRBD1 went unverified against the DNA. TRBV12-2 has pseudogene status. The length of the CDR3 is 16 residues. CDR3 sequence reads: CASRLAGRPSLYEQYF. Here the CDR3 DNA reads TGTGCAAGTCGCTTAGCGGGGCGGCCTTCCCTCTACGAGCAGTACTTC.

The J gene is TRBJ1-1, the V gene TRBV7-9; possibly TRBD1 for D (6 bases). Germline V gene sequence: CDR1 SEHNR, CDR2 FQNEAQ (reference sequence). V lost 5 bases and J lost 4, with 14 bases in between. The CDR3 has 14 residues. In DNA form, the CDR3 reads TGTGCCAGCAGCCTACAGGGCGCGGGCACTGAAGCTTTCTTT. Its translation: CASSLQGAGTEAFF.

The J gene is TRBJ1-6, the V gene TRBV19; 8 bases map to TRBD1. From germline, CDR1 is LNHDA and CDR2 SQIVND (reference sequence). The V and J ends lost 5 bases and 6 bases, in that order; junction bases with no gene match: 3. The CDR3 has 14 amino acids. The CDR3 here is CASSAGQGNSPLHF. As DNA, the CDR3 is TGTGCCAGTAGTGCCGGACAGGGTAATTCACCCCTCCACTTT.

In nucleotides, the CDR3 is TGTGCCAGCAGTTGGGACAACACAGATACGCAGTATTTT. Translated, it gives CASSWDNTDTQYF. This chain uses TRBV12-3 or TRBV12-4 with TRBJ2-3; maybe TRBD1 (6 bases). The CDR3 has 13 amino acids. The V and J ends lost 4 bases and 2 bases respectively, with 7 bases between them.

V is TRBV9 and J is TRBJ2-3; 7 nucleotides match TRBD2. The CDR3 covers 15 residues. J was trimmed by 5 bases and V by 2 bases; bases with no gene match: 8. From germline, CDR1 is SGDLS and CDR2 YYNGEE. CDR3 coding DNA: TGTGCCAGCAGCGTGCGTGGACTAGGGGTAGATACGCAGTATTTT. Translating gives CASSVRGLGVDTQYF.

This clone was picked up one time. The gene calls are TRBV25-1 and TRBJ2-7, with TRBD2 as a possible D gene (6 bases). The ends were cut back, 1 base at V and 5 bases at J, with 15 bases in the middle. Germline V gene data show CDR1 as MGHDK and CDR2 as SYGVNS. CDR3 length: 15 amino acids. The DNA for the CDR3 is TGTGCCAGCAGTGAATGGGACTCACGCTCGGACGAGCAGTACTTC. Residues: CASSEWDSRSDEQYF.

This sequence joins TRBV30 and TRBJ2-1, with a weak D call TRBD1 (6 bases). The germline CDR1 and CDR2 sequences are GTSNPN and SVGIG (reference sequence). This CDR3 comprises 14 residues. The germline V and J ends were trimmed by 2 bases and 10 bases, with 18 bases remaining between them. The CDR3 nucleotides are TGTGCCTGGAGTCTTGGGGGCCGGGTAGGAGAGCAGTTCTTC. The encoded protein is CAWSLGGRVGEQFF.

This chain joins TRBV25-1 and TRBJ1-1; D is unclear. Germline assignment: CDR1 MGHDK and CDR2 SYGVNS. The V end was cut by 6 bases, the J end by 4 bases, with 21 bases between. The CDR3 extends over 16 amino acids. CDR3 amino acids: CASSPEEGRGATEAFF. The CDR3 DNA reads TGTGCCAGCAGCCCCGAGGAAGGGAGAGGCGCCACTGAAGCTTTCTTT. Filled out from reference TRBV25-1 and TRBJ1-1, the complete variable domain reads EADIYQTPRYLVIGTGKKITLECSQTMGHDKMYWYQQDPGMELHLIHYSYGVNSTEKGDLSSESTVSRIRTEHFPLTLESARPSHTSQYLCASSPEEGRGATEAFFGQGTRLTVV.

The chain carries TRBV19 and TRBJ1-2; 9 nucleotides agree with TRBD1. Per the germline V gene, CDR1 is LNHDA and CDR2 is SQIVND (reference sequence). Trimming at V came to 6 bases and at J to 9 bases, leaving 8 bases not matched to a gene. This CDR3 is built from 13 residues. The DNA of the CDR3 is TGTGCCAGTAGGGACGGGGGGACAGGGAGCTACACCTTC. Its protein is CASRDGGTGSYTF. The full variable domain, its missing parts supplied by reference TRBV19 and TRBJ1-2, is DGGITQSPKYLFRKEGQNVTLSCEQNLNHDAMYWYRQDPGQGLRLIYYSQIVNDFQKGDIAEGYSVSREKKESFPLTVTSAQKNPTAFYLCASRDGGTGSYTFGSGTRLTVV.

Here the CDR3 reads CASSLGPGIYEQYF. The CDR3 DNA reads TGCGCCAGCAGCTTGGGACCAGGAATCTACGAGCAGTACTTC. The chain has TRBV5-1 and TRBJ2-7; D gene uncertain. The CDR3 has 14 residues. Germline CDR1 reads SGHRS; CDR2 reads YFSETQ. The V end was cut by 0 bases, the J end by 3 bases, with 10 bases between.

The chain employs TRBV30 and TRBJ1-2, with a possible D match to TRBD1 (6 bases). The ends were cut back, 2 bases at V and 4 bases at J, with 8 bases in the middle. The CDR3 is 12 amino acids. Per germline, CDR1 GTSNPN and CDR2 SVGIG (reference sequence). CDR3 region: CAWSPGVYGYTF. In DNA, the CDR3 is TGTGCCTGGAGTCCAGGGGTCTATGGCTACACCTTC.

The chain carries TRBV6-2 or TRBV6-3 and TRBJ2-1; D is unclear. V gave up 0 bases and J gave up 4 bases, with 10 bases separating them. The CDR3 spans 15 residues. Germline V gene sequence: CDR1 MNHEY, CDR2 SVGEGT. The CDR3 DNA sequence: TGTGCCAGCAGTTACTCCGCCGACAATTACAATGAGCAGTTCTTC. Amino acid sequence: CASSYSADNYNEQFF.

V usage is TRBV11-2 and J usage is TRBJ1-4; 7 positions match TRBD1. CDR1 and CDR2 from the germline V gene are SGHAT and FQNNGV. The CDR3 has 14 residues. The junction had 10 bases not matched to a gene; V was cut back by 5 bases and J by 10 bases. The CDR3 loop is CASSTTGAWGKLFF. In nucleotides, the CDR3 is TGTGCCAGCAGCACAACAGGGGCCTGGGGAAAACTGTTTTTT.

CDR3 residues: CASSDRDRSYNSPLHF. The CDR3 region has the DNA TGTGCCAGTAGTGACCGGGACAGGTCCTATAATTCACCCCTCCACTTT. The chain couples TRBV19 to TRBJ1-6; the match to TRBD1 covers 8 bases. V trimming: 5 bases; J trimming: 1 base; junction bases outside the gene matches: 4. The CDR3 loop spans 16 amino acids. CDR1 LNHDA and CDR2 SQIVND come from the germline V gene (reference sequence).

This chain connects TRBV4-1 to TRBJ1-4; D not certain. This CDR3 is built from 12 residues. The ends were cut back, 1 base at V and 7 bases at J, with 4 bases in the middle. Per germline, CDR1 MGHRA and CDR2 YSYEKL. CDR3 nucleotides: TGCGCCAGCAGCCAAGTCTTTGAAAAACTGTTTTTT. Translating gives CASSQVFEKLFF.

The genes are TRBV10-1 and TRBJ2-1; 7 bases fit TRBD1. Germline CDR1 and CDR2: WNHNN and SYGVQD (reference sequence). V shed 2 bases and J 7 bases; nucleotides not matched to a gene: 5. The CDR3 totals 14 residues. CDR3 loop: CASSEAAGGNEQFF. As DNA, the CDR3 is TGCGCCAGCAGTGAGGCGGCAGGGGGAAATGAGCAGTTCTTC.

The V call is TRBV28, the J call TRBJ2-3; 13 nucleotides agree with TRBD2. Germline V gene lookup returns CDR1 MDHEN and CDR2 SYDVKM. The CDR3 consists of 16 residues. With 6 bases clipped from V and 1 base from J, the junction kept 4 bases outside the gene matches. CDR3 coding DNA: TGTGCCAGCAGGCCCGGACTAGCGGGGGGCACAGATACGCAGTATTTT. It is translated as CASRPGLAGGTDTQYF.

The rearrangement links TRBV18 to TRBJ1-1; TRBD1 is a possible D gene (5 bases). The CDR3 has 14 amino acids. Germline CDR1 reads KGHSH; CDR2 reads LQKENI. Trimming left V 3 bases short and J 1 base short, with 9 bases between. CDR3 coding DNA: TGTGCCAGCTCACCCTACAGGACGAACACTGAAGCTTTCTTT. It encodes CASSPYRTNTEAFF.